This is a list of T cell receptor beta chains from one sample in a study of CXCR3-negative and CXCR3-positive naive CD8 T cells. TCRdb reprocessed the 5' RACE reads and reports one entry per CDR3 protein, with no DNA. Its listing shows about 82,000 distinct CDR3 sequences. Sequencing was performed on naive CXCR3- CD8+ T cells from blood. Receptors originate from a human donor in good health. Some clones in this sample may be carry-over from other donors' samples. Each CDR3 is given with its conserved first and last residue. Fields, in order: J gene, V gene, CDR3 protein.

>TRBJ1-3|TRBV5-1
CASSPGEGARLSGNTIYF
>TRBJ1-1|TRBV7-9
CASSLGILFGGLNTEAFF
>TRBJ1-5|TRBV15
CATSSFGRINSNQPQHF
>TRBJ1-1|TRBV4-1
CASSLFPGAANTEAFF
>TRBJ2-7|TRBV7-2
CASSPSKGSSYEQYF
>TRBJ2-3|TRBV15
CATSIDPPTERPSGGPWIDTQYF
>TRBJ1-2|TRBV9
CASSVGTDYGYTF
>TRBJ2-7|TRBV29-1
CSVEKGKREQYF
>TRBJ2-7|TRBV10-3
CAISEDRDLDEQYF
>TRBJ1-1|TRBV19
CASSIAAGGNTEAFF
>TRBJ1-5|TRBV15
CATSQEGQGTGHF
>TRBJ1-1|TRBV7-6
CASSPDRVKVGSEAFF
>TRBJ2-5|TRBV6-5
CASVQKRNQYF
>TRBJ2-3|TRBV14
CASSQDWVAGDTDTQYF
>TRBJ1-2|TRBV25-1
CASSEGVGWFGYTF
>TRBJ2-7|TRBV28
CASSFSLPGEQYF
>TRBJ1-2|TRBV12-3/TRBV12-4
CASSRDGGYGYTF
>TRBJ1-1|TRBV29-1
CSWTGGNTEAFF
>TRBJ1-1|TRBV5-1
CASNTDTEAFF
>TRBJ2-2|TRBV11-3
CASTGRVTGELFF
>TRBJ1-5|TRBV5-1
CASSLLTLAWPQHF
>TRBJ1-1|TRBV7-6
CASSLDGLGQGGEAFF
>TRBJ2-3|TRBV12-3/TRBV12-4
CASSTNGDTQYF
>TRBJ2-1|TRBV4-3
CASSQDSTVNNEQFF
>TRBJ2-7|TRBV4-1
CASSLQGEAYHEQYF
>TRBJ1-1|TRBV5-1
CASSFRASETEAFF
>TRBJ2-7|TRBV6-5
CASRDLSSYEQYF
>TRBJ1-2|TRBV19
CASSIYAGVSNYVYTF
>TRBJ2-7|TRBV6-1
CASLDRATYEQYF
>TRBJ2-1|TRBV7-6
CASSLSGLHEQFF
>TRBJ1-1|TRBV29-1
CSVEGTTTGNTEAFF
>TRBJ2-5|TRBV28
CASSQIPAGETQYF
>TRBJ2-7|TRBV11-2
CASSPSGTSGEQYF
>TRBJ2-1|TRBV5-1
CASSLKAAWNEQFF
>TRBJ2-5|TRBV5-4
CASSPGLLLKETQYF
>TRBJ2-1|TRBV11-3
CASSGTSEPNEQFF
>TRBJ2-7|TRBV11-1
CASSPSAGGTYEQYF